This TCR beta chain was sequenced for a study of T cell responses to AZD1222 COVID-19 vaccine. Whole-study results and caveats: Donor demographics were predominantly white British with a female majority; clonal diversity may be underestimated.

On this clone: Its antigen is unidentified.

The length of the CDR3 is 11 residues. With 2 bases removed from V and 4 bases from J, the gap between germline ends came to 5 bases. Germline-derived CDR1 and CDR2 are GTSNPN and SVGIG (reference sequence). Measured with immunoSEQ multiplex PCR; TCRdb has only the in-frame clones, and not every one. The sample carries about 130,000 clones, approximately 80% recorded once. This sequence originates from an adult in good health. The sequencing here drew on peripheral blood, taken on day 0 of AZD1222 vaccination. The chain links TRBV30 to TRBJ1-1, with D hard to call. CDR3 nucleotides: TGTGCCTGGAGTTGGGTCACTGAAGCTTTCTTT. It is translated as CAWSWVTEAFF. Looking up the rest from reference TRBV30 and TRBJ1-1 gives the full variable domain: SQTIHQWPATLVQPVGSPLSLECTVEGTSNPNLYWYRQAAGRGLQLLFYSVGIGQISSEVPQNLSASRPQDRQFILSSKKLLLSDSGFYLCAWSWVTEAFFGQGTRLTVV.